The 18 T cell receptor beta chains listed next were all sequenced from one sample in a study of cytomegalovirus exposure and HLA in healthy donors. Primers for the PCR totalled 60 Vbeta and 13 Jbeta. Here immunoSEQ multiplex PCR was the method, and the copy in TCRdb shows in-frame clones only, minus some. Of some 32,000 clones listed, approximately 87% are singletons. Sequencing was done on a sample of PBMCs. Receptors were obtained from a boy between 10 and 17 years old in good health and CMV-seronegative.

This rearrangement joins TRBV5-1 to TRBJ2-7; a weak D match, TRBD2 (6 bases). The germline gives CDR1 SGHRS, CDR2 YFSETQ. CDR3 length equals 15 residues. The V end lost 0 bases, the J end lost 2 bases, and 12 bases lay between the germline ends. The chain's CDR3 is CASSLGGTSTYEQYF. The CDR3 DNA is TGCGCCAGCAGCTTGGGGGGGACTTCGACCTACGAGCAGTACTTC.

The V call is TRBV7-2, the J call TRBJ1-2, with 9 bases identical to TRBD1. The V gene's germline CDR1 is SGHTA and CDR2 FQGNSA. Trimming at V came to 5 bases and at J to 8 bases, leaving 12 bases not matched to a gene. The CDR3 is 15 residues long. CDR3: CASSPRTGALIGYTF. CDR3 sequence (DNA): TGTGCCAGCAGCCCCAGGACAGGGGCGCTTATCGGCTACACCTTC.

This chain joins TRBV7-2 and TRBJ2-7; possibly TRBD1 for D (5 bases). V was trimmed by 6 bases and J by 7 bases, leaving 16 bases between them. The germline CDR1 and CDR2 sequences are SGHTA and FQGNSA. This CDR3 comprises 13 residues. The CDR3 reads CASSLGDSGEQYF. The CDR3 coding sequence is TGTGCCAGCAGTCTAGGGGATTCCGGGGAGCAGTACTTC. The variable domain in full, with the rest retrieved from reference TRBV7-2 and TRBJ2-7, is GAGVSQSPSNKVTEKGKDVELRCDPISGHTALYWYRQSLGQGLEFLIYFQGNSAPDKSGLPSDRFSAERTGGSVSTLTIQRTQQEDSAVYLCASSLGDSGEQYFGPGTRLTVT.

This clone came up a few times. The rearrangement joins TRBV6-6 to TRBJ1-4; TRBD1 matches at 9 bases. The trim removed 0 bases at V and 5 bases at J, leaving 4 bases unmatched. CDR1 and CDR2 from the germline V gene are MNHNY and SVGAGI (reference sequence). The CDR3 runs to 16 residues. The CDR3, as DNA: TGTGCCAGCAGTTACTCAACAGGGGGCTGGAATGAAAAACTGTTTTTT. Its protein product is CASSYSTGGWNEKLFF.

This clone was recorded once. This chain uses TRBV4-3 with TRBJ1-2, with D possibly being TRBD1 (5 bases). The CDR3 contains 16 residues. Germline V gene sequence: CDR1 LGHNA, CDR2 YSLEER. The V and J ends lost 0 bases and 8 bases respectively, with 19 bases between them. CDR3 amino acids: CASSQEVGAGSRGYTF. The CDR3 nucleotides read TGCGCCAGCAGCCAAGAGGTAGGGGCAGGGTCTAGAGGCTACACCTTC.

The chain recombines TRBV7-2 with TRBJ2-3; 8 bases line up with TRBD2. Germline V gene lookup returns CDR1 SGHTA and CDR2 FQGNSA. The junction had 11 bases not matched to a gene; V was cut back by 6 bases and J by 3 bases. The CDR3 contains 16 residues. CDR3 sequence reads: CASRSVRGGRTDTQYF. DNA of the CDR3: TGTGCCAGCAGGTCTGTCCGGGGGGGCCGAACAGATACGCAGTATTTT.

The V and J genes are TRBV29-1 and TRBJ2-7; 9 nucleotides align to TRBD1. V shed 7 bases and J 2 bases; nucleotides not matched to a gene: 6. The CDR3 sequence is 13 residues long. Germline V gives CDR1 SQVTM, CDR2 ANQGSEA. CDR3 protein: CSGKGQGTYEQYF. CDR3 bases: TGCAGCGGTAAGGGACAGGGAACCTACGAGCAGTACTTC.

V gene TRBV4-1 combines with J gene TRBJ2-5, with TRBD1 as a possible D gene (6 bases). V gave up 0 bases and J gave up 5 bases, with 13 bases separating them. Germline V gives CDR1 MGHRA, CDR2 YSYEKL. This CDR3 has 15 residues. For the CDR3, the DNA is TGCGCCAGCAGCCAAGACCCCGGGACACTGGAGACCCAGTACTTC. Encoded protein: CASSQDPGTLETQYF.

The chain uses TRBV15 and TRBJ1-5; 10 nucleotides match TRBD1. The trim removed 8 bases at V and 3 bases at J, leaving 4 bases unmatched. This CDR3 contains 14 residues. The germline CDR1 and CDR2 sequences are LNHNV and YYDKDF (reference sequence). The CDR3 DNA reads as TGTGCCACCTCGGGACAGGGGTACAATCAGCCCCAGCATTTT. It encodes CATSGQGYNQPQHF.

The chain recombines TRBV5-4 with TRBJ2-7; 8 bases map to TRBD1. The CDR3 extends over 14 amino acids. With 0 bases clipped from V and 3 bases from J, the junction kept 2 bases outside the gene matches. Germline-derived CDR1 and CDR2 are SGHNT and YYREEE (reference sequence). CDR3 coding DNA: TGTGCCAGCAGCTTGGGTGGACAGGGCTACGAGCAGTACTTC. This sequence encodes CASSLGGQGYEQYF.

The chain combines TRBV4-1 with TRBJ2-7; 10 nucleotides line up with TRBD1. Germline assignment: CDR1 MGHRA and CDR2 YSYEKL. Losses at the gene ends were 3 bases for V and 6 bases for J; bases not matched to a gene: 8. This CDR3 has 15 residues. The CDR3 reads CASSHVGGQGVEQYF. CDR3 coding DNA: TGCGCCAGCAGCCATGTCGGTGGACAGGGGGTCGAGCAGTACTTC.

V and J are TRBV12-5 and TRBJ1-1; 8 bases map to TRBD1. The ends lost 5 bases at V and 1 base at J; junction bases unmatched: 3. There are 14 residues in the CDR3. Germline CDR1 LGHNT, CDR2 FRNRAP. CDR3 DNA sequence: TGTGCTAGTGGTCGACAGGGGTGGAACACTGAAGCTTTCTTT. Amino acid sequence: CASGRQGWNTEAFF.

The chain has TRBV10-3 and TRBJ2-3; 10 positions agree with TRBD2. There are 16 residues in the CDR3. The trim removed 7 bases at V and 0 bases at J, leaving 7 bases unmatched. CDR1 and CDR2 from the germline V gene are ENHRY and SYGVKD. The CDR3 nucleotides read TGTGCCATCACCGAGGGTAGCGGGGGGAGCACAGATACGCAGTATTTT. Its protein product is CAITEGSGGSTDTQYF.

This chain uses TRBV7-3 with TRBJ2-3; D is undetermined. V was pared by 0 bases and J by 6 bases, with 7 bases between. The CDR3 is made up of 13 amino acids. In germline, CDR1 is SGHTA, CDR2 FQGTGA. CDR3 amino acids: CASSLTATDTQYF. For the CDR3, the DNA is TGTGCCAGCAGCTTAACAGCGACCGATACGCAGTATTTT.

This clone was counted once. The chain links TRBV7-9 to TRBJ1-1; TRBD1 is a possible D gene (6 bases). The ends were cut back, 5 bases at V and 4 bases at J, with 11 bases in the middle. This CDR3 spans 13 amino acids. The germline V gene has CDR1 SEHNR and CDR2 FQNEAQ (reference sequence). The CDR3 is CASSPGGGTEAFF. CDR3 nucleotides: TGTGCCAGCAGCCCGGGGGGCGGCACTGAAGCTTTCTTT. Full variable domain (remainder filled in from reference TRBV7-9 and TRBJ1-1): DTGVSQNPRHKITKRGQNVTFRCDPISEHNRLYWYRQTLGQGPEFLTYFQNEAQLEKSRLLSDRFSAERPKGSFSTLEIQRTEQGDSAMYLCASSPGGGTEAFFGQGTRLTVV.

Details on this clone: Additional DNA sequences in this sample encode the identical CDR3. CDR3 sequence: CASRVSGGARNEQFF. The CDR3 region has the DNA TGCGCCAGCAGAGTTAGCGGGGGGGCGAGAAATGAGCAGTTCTTC. The chain uses TRBV5-1 and TRBJ2-1; TRBD2 agrees at 11 bases. There are 15 residues in the CDR3. The germline V gene has CDR1 SGHRS and CDR2 YFSETQ. V trimming: 5 bases; J trimming: 7 bases; junction bases outside the gene matches: 8.

This clone was detected only a few times. The chain employs TRBV4-3 and TRBJ2-6; D is perhaps TRBD1 (5 bases). V dropped 4 bases and J dropped 2 bases, with 12 bases sitting between them. This CDR3 has 16 residues. Germline CDR1 is LGHNA and CDR2 is YSLEER. The CDR3 nucleotides read TGCGCCAGCAGCCGGGAACAGGTTGCTGGGGCCAACGTCCTGACTTTC. Translation gives CASSREQVAGANVLTF.

This clone was seen only once. This chain links TRBV28 with TRBJ1-5, with 8 bases lining up with TRBD1. V shed 2 bases and J 0 bases; nucleotides not matched to a gene: 3. Looked up from germline, CDR1 is MDHEN and CDR2 is SYDVKM. There are 16 residues in the CDR3. The CDR3 region has the DNA TGTGCCAGCAGTTTACCGACAGGGGTTAGCAATCAGCCCCAGCATTTT. It codes for CASSLPTGVSNQPQHF.